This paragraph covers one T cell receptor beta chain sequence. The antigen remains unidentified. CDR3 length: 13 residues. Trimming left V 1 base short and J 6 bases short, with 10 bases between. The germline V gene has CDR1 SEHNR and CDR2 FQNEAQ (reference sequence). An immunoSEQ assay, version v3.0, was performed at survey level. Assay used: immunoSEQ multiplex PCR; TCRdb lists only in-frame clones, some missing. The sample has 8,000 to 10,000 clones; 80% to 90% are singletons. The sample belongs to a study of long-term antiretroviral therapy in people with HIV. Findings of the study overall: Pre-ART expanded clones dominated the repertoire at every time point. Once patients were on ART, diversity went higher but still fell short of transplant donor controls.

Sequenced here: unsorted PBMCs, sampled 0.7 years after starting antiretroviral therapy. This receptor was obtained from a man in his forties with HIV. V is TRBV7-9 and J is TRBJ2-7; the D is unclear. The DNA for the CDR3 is TGTGCCAGCAGCTTAGTTGTGGAAGGCGAGCAGTACTTC. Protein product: CASSLVVEGEQYF. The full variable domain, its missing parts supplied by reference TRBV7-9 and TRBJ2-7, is DTGVSQNPRHKITKRGQNVTFRCDPISEHNRLYWYRQTLGQGPEFLTYFQNEAQLEKSRLLSDRFSAERPKGSFSTLEIQRTEQGDSAMYLCASSLVVEGEQYFGPGTRLTVT.